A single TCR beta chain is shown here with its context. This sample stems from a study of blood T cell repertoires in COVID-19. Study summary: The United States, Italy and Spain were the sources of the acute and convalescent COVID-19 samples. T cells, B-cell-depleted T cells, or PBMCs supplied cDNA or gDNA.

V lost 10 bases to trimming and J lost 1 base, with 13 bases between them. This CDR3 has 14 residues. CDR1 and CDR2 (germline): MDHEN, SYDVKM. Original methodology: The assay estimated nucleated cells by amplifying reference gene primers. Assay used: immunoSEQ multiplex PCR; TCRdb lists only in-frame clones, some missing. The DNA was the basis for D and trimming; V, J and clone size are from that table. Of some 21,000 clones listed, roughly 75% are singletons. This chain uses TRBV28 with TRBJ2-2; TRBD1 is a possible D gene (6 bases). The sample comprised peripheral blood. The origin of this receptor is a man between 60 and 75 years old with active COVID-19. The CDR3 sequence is CATKLQGNTGELFF. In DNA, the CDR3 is TGTGCCACCAAACTACAGGGGAACACCGGGGAGCTGTTTTTT.